The present TCR beta chain was sequenced within a study of blood T cell dynamics during melanoma immunotherapy. About the study: Standard first-line treatment here was pembrolizumab or nivolumab plus ipilimumab in metastatic melanoma.

Profiled with immunoSEQ multiplex PCR; TCRdb holds only in-frame clones, not every one. The table includes around 14,000 clones, approximately 81% detected once. Remarks on this clone: Its specificity is not known.

Time point given: pre-treatment baseline. Response was assessed by RECIST 1.1 at 12 weeks, except a couple of rapid progressors. Whole-study findings and limits: The study could not tell melanoma-specific clones from general immune activation. Unlike progressors, later disease-control patients had W3 repertoires gaining clonality or diversity.

V lost 7 bases, J lost 0 bases, and 20 bases lay in between. The CDR3 has 17 amino acids. From germline, CDR1 is SGHNT and CDR2 YYREEE (reference sequence). The sequenced sample was blood, obtained from a patient treated with checkpoint blockade. The chain links TRBV5-4 to TRBJ1-3, with D possibly TRBD1 on 6 matching bases. This receptor was identified in a human donor with melanoma. The CDR3 nucleotides read TGTGCCAGCTCACTCATCGGGGGCTTAAACTCTGGAAACACCATATATTTT. Translation gives CASSLIGGLNSGNTIYF.